This T cell receptor beta chain comes out of a study of T cells in Graves' hyperthyroidism and ophthalmopathy. The germline CDR1 and CDR2 sequences are MNHEY and SMNVEV (reference sequence). V lost 0 bases to trimming and J lost 0 bases; unmatched junction nucleotides: 2. The CDR3 is 16 amino acids. Amplification of TCR beta CDR3 regions was performed using RNA transcripts as template. The HTBI primer set served for first-round RT-PCR of the TCR CDR3. TCRdb used MiXCR to reprocess the multiplex PCR reads, holding one entry per CDR3 protein. The sample lists almost 600,000 distinct CDR3 sequences, approximately 13% seen once, with under 7% in the top ten. Ten or more counts support this clonotype.

The chain joins TRBV27 to TRBJ1-1; the match to TRBD1 covers 9 bases. Sequencing used blood. The receptor was isolated from a woman in her 30s with Graves' hyperthyroidism that later progressed to Graves' ophthalmopathy. DNA for the CDR3: TGTGCCAGCAGTTTATCGGGACAGGGACTGAACACTGAAGCTTTCTTT. It specifies CASSLSGQGLNTEAFF.